The 12 T cell receptor beta chains below all came from one sample that was sequenced in a study of CD8 T cells in ankylosing spondylitis. Whole-study findings and limits: About 8 highly homologous variants made up a TCR beta motif, and this motif appeared characteristic of ankylosing spondylitis blood.

A single record per CDR3 protein comes from TCRdb applying MiXCR to the 5' RACE reads. The sample has around 890,000 distinct CDR3 sequences; 12% are singletons. The antigens these receptors bind are not known. Sequencing used blood, either unsorted or a sorted T cell fraction (not recorded which). The receptors originated from a male donor with ankylosing spondylitis.

This clonotype has more than one count but fewer than ten. CDR3 nucleotide sequence: TGTGCCAGCAGCTTAGAGCGGGGGCCCAATCTCTACGAGCAGTACTTC. The encoded protein is CASSLERGPNLYEQYF. The chain links TRBV7-2 to TRBJ2-7; 8 positions match TRBD2. V trimming: 1 base; J trimming: 3 bases; junction bases outside the gene matches: 8. CDR3 size: 16 residues. Germline lookup yields CDR1 SGHTA and CDR2 FQGNSA.

This clonotype was recorded at least ten times. This chain uses TRBV20-1 with TRBJ1-4; 7 nucleotides line up with TRBD1. J lost 8 bases, V lost 3 bases, and 3 bases had no gene match. CDR1 is DFQATT, CDR2 SNEGSKA, per germline (reference sequence). CDR3 length: 12 residues. This CDR3 is CSASDREEKLFF. The CDR3 DNA reads as TGCAGTGCTAGTGACAGGGAAGAAAAACTGTTTTTT.

This clonotype was counted between two and nine times. The J gene is TRBJ1-2, the V gene TRBV6-2 or TRBV6-3; tentatively, D is TRBD1 (5 bases). From germline, CDR1 is MNHEY and CDR2 SVGEGT. V dropped 5 bases and J dropped 5 bases, with 15 bases sitting between them. CDR3 length: 14 amino acids. The CDR3 protein is CASSTSGRPYGYTF. The CDR3 DNA follows: TGTGCCAGCAGTACTTCAGGGAGGCCTTATGGCTACACCTTC.

V usage is TRBV7-9 and J usage is TRBJ1-1; D gene uncertain. The germline V and J ends were trimmed by 0 bases and 1 base, with 9 bases remaining between them. The CDR3 has 15 residues. The germline CDR1 and CDR2 sequences are SEHNR and FQNEAQ (reference sequence). The CDR3 region is CASSLAAYTNTEAFF. CDR3 DNA: TGTGCCAGCAGCTTAGCGGCTTACACGAACACTGAAGCTTTCTTT.

With respect to this clonotype: The conserved final phenylalanine or tryptophan is absent from the CDR3, which likely points to a read error. The DNA is left out, because the CDR3 cannot be placed on it with certainty; the CDR3 is given as TCRdb lists it. This chain joins TRBV27 and TRBJ2-4; the table's D gene call, TRBD1, was not cross checked with the DNA. The CDR3 sequence runs 12 residues, both termini included. The germline gives CDR1 MNHEY, CDR2 SMNVEV (reference sequence). The CDR3 spells CASSSQKGPLCL.

The chain recombines TRBV6-1 with TRBJ2-5, with D possibly TRBD1 on 6 matching bases. V shed 1 base and J shed 5 bases, with 11 bases lying between them. Germline V gene sequence: CDR1 MNHNS, CDR2 SASEGT. The CDR3 loop spans 14 amino acids. Written as DNA, the CDR3 is TGTGCCAGCAGTGAAGACAGGGTATACGAGACCCAGTACTTC. Translation gives CASSEDRVYETQYF.

In its sample, this clonotype was seen a few times. This chain links TRBV20-1 with TRBJ1-6; 9 bases align to TRBD1. V lost 5 bases and J lost 8; bases outside the gene matches: 10. The CDR3 spans 15 residues. Germline CDR1 reads DFQATT; CDR2 reads SNEGSKA (reference sequence). The chain's CDR3 is CSALGTGLLDSPLHF. CDR3 in DNA: TGCAGTGCTTTAGGGACAGGGTTATTGGATTCACCCCTCCACTTT.

This clonotype has at least ten counts. The chain has TRBV15 and TRBJ1-3; D unresolved. The CDR3 contains 17 residues. Trimming left V 2 bases short and J 0 bases short, with 14 bases between. Germline V gene lookup returns CDR1 LNHNV and CDR2 YYDKDF (reference sequence). In DNA form, the CDR3 reads TGTGCCACCAGCAGATTCTACCCGGAGGGCTCTGGAAACACCATATATTTT. This encodes CATSRFYPEGSGNTIYF. Combining the CDR3 with reference TRBV15 and TRBJ1-3 gives the whole variable domain DAMVIQNPRYQVTQFGKPVTLSCSQTLNHNVMYWYQQKSSQAPKLLFHYYDKDFNNEADTPDNFQSRRPNTSFCFLDIRSPGLGDTAMYLCATSRFYPEGSGNTIYFGEGSWLTVV.

The V and J genes are TRBV20-1 and TRBJ1-1; D is ambiguous. CDR1 is DFQATT and CDR2 is SNEGSKA in the germline V gene (reference sequence). The V end lost 0 bases, the J end lost 3 bases, and 8 bases lay between the germline ends. The CDR3 sequence is 13 residues long. In DNA, the CDR3 is TGCAGTGCTAGAGATTCCCAATACACTGAAGCTTTCTTT. Amino acids: CSARDSQYTEAFF.

The CDR3 reads CASSPSGTGGFNEQFF. The CDR3 nucleotides read TGTGCCAGCTCACCATCCGGGACAGGGGGCTTCAATGAGCAGTTCTTC. V gene TRBV18 combines with J gene TRBJ2-1, with 12 bases matching TRBD1. CDR3 length equals 16 residues. V was pared by 2 bases and J by 6 bases, with 5 bases of the junction left unmatched. CDR1 and CDR2 (germline): KGHSH, LQKENI.

The table lists this clonotype with a few counts. CDR3 DNA sequence: TGCAGTGCTAGGATGGCGGGGGGCACAGATACGCAGTATTTT. Translating gives CSARMAGGTDTQYF. The chain recombines TRBV20-1 with TRBJ2-3; 7 nucleotides match TRBD2. V shed 3 bases and J 1 base; nucleotides not matched to a gene: 4. This CDR3 has 14 residues. Germline lookup yields CDR1 DFQATT and CDR2 SNEGSKA (reference sequence).

The J gene is TRBJ2-5, the V gene TRBV7-8, with D tentatively TRBD2 (6 bases). V lost 4 bases and J 1 base, leaving 7 bases between the germline ends. This CDR3 has 13 amino acids. In germline, CDR1 is SGHVS, CDR2 FQNEAQ. The CDR3 here is CASSWDFQETQYF. The DNA for the CDR3 is TGTGCCAGCAGCTGGGACTTCCAAGAGACCCAGTACTTC. Full variable domain (remainder filled in from reference TRBV7-8 and TRBJ2-5): GAGVSQSPRYKVAKRGQDVALRCDPISGHVSLFWYQQALGQGPEFLTYFQNEAQLDKSGLPSDRFFAERPEGSVSTLKIQRTQQEDSAVYLCASSWDFQETQYFGPGTRLLVL.